Presented here are 23 T cell receptor beta chains from one specimen sequenced in a study of blood T cell repertoires in COVID-19. The protocol was immunoSEQ multiplex PCR, while the TCRdb copy is restricted to in-frame clones and leaves out a portion. The table lists 350,000 to 500,000 clones, roughly 90% of them singletons. What was sequenced was PBMCs or T cells enriched from blood (not recorded which). The receptors here all came from a woman younger than 30 who had been exposed to COVID-19.

This chain uses TRBV15 with TRBJ1-1; 8 bases are a match to TRBD1. Per germline, CDR1 LNHNV and CDR2 YYDKDF (reference sequence). The ends lost 8 bases at V and 0 bases at J; junction bases unmatched: 5. The CDR3 covers 14 residues. CDR3 DNA: TGTGCCACCCGGCGGGACAGGATGAACACTGAAGCTTTCTTT. It specifies CATRRDRMNTEAFF.

The V call is TRBV12-3 or TRBV12-4, the J call TRBJ2-7; TRBD1 is a possible D gene (6 bases). Trimming cost V 6 bases and J 6 bases, with 12 bases left between them. The CDR3 contains 12 residues. CDR3 DNA: TGTGCCAGCAGCCTGGGACACTCCGAGCAGTACTTC. Translated, it gives CASSLGHSEQYF.

The chain links TRBV29-1 to TRBJ2-1, with a possible D match to TRBD1 (6 bases). Germline assignment: CDR1 SQVTM and CDR2 ANQGSEA. V gave up 5 bases and J gave up 0 bases, with 11 bases separating them. The CDR3 contains 14 residues. In nucleotides, the CDR3 is TGCAGCGTTCGGGACATGAGCTCCTACAATGAGCAGTTCTTC. Protein: CSVRDMSSYNEQFF.

The chain links TRBV7-4 to TRBJ2-7, with D unresolved. There are 17 residues in the CDR3. Trimming took off 4 bases at V and 2 bases at J, with 21 bases between the two ends. Looked up from germline, CDR1 is SGHVT and CDR2 is SQSDAQ. As DNA, the CDR3 is TGTGCCAGCAGCTCATGGTGGGTTGCTCATAGCACCTACGAGCAGTACTTC. Protein product: CASSSWWVAHSTYEQYF.

The CDR3 sequence is CASSLASGRVKFTGELFF. Here the CDR3 DNA reads TGTGCCAGCAGCTTGGCCAGCGGGAGAGTTAAGTTTACCGGGGAGCTGTTTTTT. The V gene is TRBV5-6, the J gene TRBJ2-2; TRBD2 aligns across 8 bases. The germline V gene encodes CDR1 SGHDT and CDR2 YYEEEE. With V trimmed by 0 bases and J by 5 bases, 12 bases remained unmatched. CDR3 length: 18 residues.

V gene TRBV30 combines with J gene TRBJ2-7; D possibly corresponds to TRBD1 (6 bases). The V and J ends lost 2 bases and 1 base respectively, with 9 bases between them. CDR3 length: 13 residues. Germline CDR1 reads GTSNPN; CDR2 reads SVGIG (reference sequence). The CDR3 DNA reads as TGTGCCTGGAGTCAGGACAGTTCCTACGAGCAGTACTTC. As protein: CAWSQDSSYEQYF.

The chain has TRBV27 and TRBJ1-4, with TRBD1 as a possible D gene (6 bases). The germline CDR1 and CDR2 sequences are MNHEY and SMNVEV (reference sequence). Trimming left V 4 bases short and J 1 base short, with 7 bases between. The length of the CDR3 is 14 residues. CDR3 coding DNA: TGTGCCAGCAGTTCAGGGGTAACTAATGAAAAACTGTTTTTT. Residues: CASSSGVTNEKLFF.

The chain is built from TRBV7-9 and TRBJ2-7; tentative D call: TRBD1 (5 bases). V gave up 1 base and J gave up 12 bases, with 13 bases separating them. CDR1 and CDR2 (germline): SEHNR, FQNEAQ (reference sequence). This CDR3 spans 12 amino acids. The CDR3 is CASSLGVGQGYF. CDR3 sequence (DNA): TGTGCCAGCAGCTTAGGAGTAGGGCAGGGGTACTTC.

This chain links TRBV5-1 with TRBJ1-6, with D maybe TRBD1 (5 bases). The CDR3 contains 17 residues. Trimming pared 1 base from V and 6 bases from J, leaving 17 bases between. From germline, CDR1 is SGHRS and CDR2 YFSETQ. CDR3 nucleotide sequence: TGCGCCAGCAGCTTGAATGGGGTCTCGGGGGGTAATTCACCCCTCCACTTT. Its protein is CASSLNGVSGGNSPLHF.

This clone appeared once. This rearrangement joins TRBV5-6 to TRBJ1-2; a possible D gene is TRBD1 (6 bases). In germline, CDR1 is SGHDT, CDR2 YYEEEE. The V gene lost 3 bases and the J gene lost 0 bases, with 6 bases spanning the gap. CDR3 size: 13 residues. DNA for the CDR3: TGTGCCAGCAGCTGGACAGCTAACTATGGCTACACCTTC. Protein product: CASSWTANYGYTF.

This CDR3 reads CASSLERGRGWGEQFF. The CDR3 DNA follows: TGTGCCAGCAGCTTGGAGAGGGGCAGGGGTTGGGGTGAGCAGTTCTTC. The J gene is TRBJ2-1, the V gene TRBV5-4; tentative D call: TRBD1 (6 bases). This CDR3 spans 16 amino acids. V was trimmed by 0 bases and J by 9 bases, leaving 19 bases between them. Per germline, CDR1 SGHNT and CDR2 YYREEE (reference sequence).

Concerning this clone itself: This CDR3 is also generated by other DNA sequences in the sample. J is TRBJ2-4 and V is TRBV15; TRBD2 matches at 7 bases. In germline, CDR1 is LNHNV, CDR2 YYDKDF (reference sequence). Trimming cost V 5 bases and J 0 bases; bases outside gene matches: 1. The CDR3 contains 14 residues. DNA of the CDR3: TGTGCCACCAGCGGGGGGGTAGCCAAAAACATTCAGTACTTC. Encoded protein: CATSGGVAKNIQYF.

This clone has just one count. The V and J genes are TRBV7-8 and TRBJ2-6; the D is unclear. The germline V gene has CDR1 SGHVS and CDR2 FQNEAQ. The CDR3 totals 16 residues. The V end lost 5 bases, the J end lost 0 bases, and 11 bases lay between the germline ends. This chain's CDR3 is CASSTRRDSGANVLTF. Here the CDR3 DNA reads TGTGCCAGCAGCACCCGTAGAGACTCTGGGGCCAACGTCCTGACTTTC.

This clone appeared a single time. This chain uses TRBV5-6 with TRBJ2-5; 7 nucleotides agree with TRBD2. The CDR3 spans 15 residues. V was clipped by 5 bases and J by 1 base; unmatched bases: 8. The germline V gene has CDR1 SGHDT and CDR2 YYEEEE. The DNA of the CDR3 is TGTGCCAGCAGACCTGCGGGGGTCTTCCAAGAGACCCAGTACTTC. Translated: CASRPAGVFQETQYF.

DNA for the CDR3: TGCGCCAGCAGCCATTTTGGCGGGGGGGCCCCCGGGGAGCTGTTTTTT. It specifies CASSHFGGGAPGELFF. The chain has TRBV4-3 and TRBJ2-2; 9 nucleotides line up with TRBD2. V was clipped by 3 bases and J by 6 bases; unmatched bases: 8. Per germline, CDR1 LGHNA and CDR2 YSLEER. The CDR3 is 16 amino acids.

V usage is TRBV15 and J usage is TRBJ2-7; perhaps TRBD1 as D (5 bases). Trimming removed 0 bases at V and 8 bases at J, with 17 bases between. Per the germline V gene, CDR1 is LNHNV and CDR2 is YYDKDF (reference sequence). This CDR3 contains 15 residues. In nucleotides, the CDR3 is TGTGCCACCAGCAGAGACATCGCGCCAGGGATACAGCAGTACTTC. This encodes CATSRDIAPGIQQYF.

J is TRBJ1-2 and V is TRBV7-9; D remains unclear. Germline lookup yields CDR1 SEHNR and CDR2 FQNEAQ (reference sequence). This CDR3 contains 12 residues. The ends were cut back, 3 bases at V and 8 bases at J, with 10 bases in the middle. CDR3 in DNA: TGTGCCAGCAGCTTCGGTGAGCGGGGCTACACCTTC. This sequence encodes CASSFGERGYTF.

The chain's CDR3 is CASSLVRDQETQYF. The CDR3 nucleotides read TGTGCCAGCAGCTTAGTCAGGGACCAAGAGACCCAGTACTTC. The chain combines TRBV7-9 with TRBJ2-5; D perhaps matches TRBD1 (5 bases). The CDR3 runs 14 residues. Trimming took 1 base from V and 0 from J, leaving 6 bases between them. Germline V gene data show CDR1 as SEHNR and CDR2 as FQNEAQ (reference sequence).

This chain uses TRBV29-1 with TRBJ2-3; 7 bases are shared with TRBD1. The V gene end was trimmed by 6 bases and the J gene end by 0 bases; junction bases not matched to a gene: 6. The CDR3 has 14 amino acids. CDR1 SQVTM and CDR2 ANQGSEA come from the germline V gene. The CDR3 region is CSVRRGHSTDTQYF. The CDR3 DNA is TGCAGCGTGAGAAGGGGGCATAGCACAGATACGCAGTATTTT.

This chain joins TRBV19 and TRBJ2-7; 8 bases line up with TRBD1. Germline CDR1 reads LNHDA; CDR2 reads SQIVND (reference sequence). The CDR3 sequence is 14 residues long. Trimming at V came to 5 bases and at J to 1 base, leaving 4 bases not matched to a gene. CDR3 residues: CASSRTGTSYEQYF. The DNA of the CDR3 is TGTGCCAGTAGTCGGACAGGGACGTCCTACGAGCAGTACTTC.

This rearrangement joins TRBV28 to TRBJ1-4; TRBD1 matches at 7 bases. The CDR3 covers 16 residues. V shed 5 bases, J shed 0 bases, and the junction held 6 bases outside the gene matches. The germline V gene has CDR1 MDHEN and CDR2 SYDVKM. CDR3 in amino acids: CASSRRGQATNEKLFF. Written as DNA, the CDR3 is TGTGCCAGCAGTCGACGCGGACAGGCAACTAATGAAAAACTGTTTTTT.

V is TRBV28 and J is TRBJ2-1; 12 bases map to TRBD2. This CDR3 has 16 residues. The germline V gene has CDR1 MDHEN and CDR2 SYDVKM. The V segment lost 7 bases and the J segment 4 bases; nucleotides outside the gene matches: 8. CDR3 loop: CASTGGLAGVYNEQFF. The DNA for the CDR3 is TGTGCCAGCACGGGGGGACTAGCGGGCGTTTACAATGAGCAGTTCTTC.

The CDR3 spells CASSRRLATLIRTDTQYF. CDR3 nucleotide sequence: TGTGCCAGCAGTAGGAGGCTAGCTACTCTCATTCGCACAGATACGCAGTATTTT. V usage is TRBV27 and J usage is TRBJ2-3, with D maybe TRBD2 (5 bases). Germline-derived CDR1 and CDR2 are MNHEY and SMNVEV (reference sequence). Trimming removed 5 bases at V and 1 base at J, with 22 bases between. This CDR3 has 18 amino acids.